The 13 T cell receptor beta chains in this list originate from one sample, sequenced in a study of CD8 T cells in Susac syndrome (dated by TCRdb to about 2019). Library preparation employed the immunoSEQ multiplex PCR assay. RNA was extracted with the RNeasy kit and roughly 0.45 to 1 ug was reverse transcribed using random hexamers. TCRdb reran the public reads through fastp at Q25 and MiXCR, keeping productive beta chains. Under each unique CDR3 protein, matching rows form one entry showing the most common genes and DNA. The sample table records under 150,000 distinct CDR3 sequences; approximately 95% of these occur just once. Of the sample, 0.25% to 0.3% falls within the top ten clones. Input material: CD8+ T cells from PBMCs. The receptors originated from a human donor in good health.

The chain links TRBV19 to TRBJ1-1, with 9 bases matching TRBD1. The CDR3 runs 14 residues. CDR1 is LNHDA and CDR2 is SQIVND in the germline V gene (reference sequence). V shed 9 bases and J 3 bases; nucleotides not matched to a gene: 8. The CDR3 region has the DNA TGTGCCAGCGCCCCCGGGACAGGGTACACTGAAGCTTTCTTT. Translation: CASAPGTGYTEAFF.

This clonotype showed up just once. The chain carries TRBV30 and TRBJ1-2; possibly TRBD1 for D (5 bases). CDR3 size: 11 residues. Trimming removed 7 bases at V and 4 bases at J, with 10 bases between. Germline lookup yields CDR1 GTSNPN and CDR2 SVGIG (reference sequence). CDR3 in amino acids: CALGESYGYTF. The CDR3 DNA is TGTGCCTTGGGGGAATCCTATGGCTACACCTTC.

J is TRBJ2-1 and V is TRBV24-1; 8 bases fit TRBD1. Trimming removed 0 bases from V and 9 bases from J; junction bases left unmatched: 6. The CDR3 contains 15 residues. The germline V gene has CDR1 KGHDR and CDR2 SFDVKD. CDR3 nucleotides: TGTGCCACCAGTGATTTGGACAGGGGAAGATCTGAGCAGTTCTTC. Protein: CATSDLDRGRSEQFF.

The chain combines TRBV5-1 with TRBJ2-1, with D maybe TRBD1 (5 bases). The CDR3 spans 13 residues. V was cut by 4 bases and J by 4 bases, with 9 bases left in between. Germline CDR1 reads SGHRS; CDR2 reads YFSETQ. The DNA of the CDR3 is TGCGCCAGCAGCCCCGACAGATACAATGAGCAGTTCTTC. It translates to CASSPDRYNEQFF.

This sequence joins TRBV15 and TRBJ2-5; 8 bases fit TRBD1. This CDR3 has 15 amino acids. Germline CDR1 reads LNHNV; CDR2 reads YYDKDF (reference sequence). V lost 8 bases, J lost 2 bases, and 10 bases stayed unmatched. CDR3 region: CATETDRGKQETQYF. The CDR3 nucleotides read TGTGCCACCGAAACAGACAGGGGAAAGCAAGAGACCCAGTACTTC.

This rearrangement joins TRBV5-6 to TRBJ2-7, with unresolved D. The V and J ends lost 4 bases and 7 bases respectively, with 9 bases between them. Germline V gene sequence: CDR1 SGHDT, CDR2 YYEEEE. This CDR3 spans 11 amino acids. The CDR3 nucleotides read TGTGCCAGCAGCCGATACGGGGAGCAGTACTTC. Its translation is CASSRYGEQYF.

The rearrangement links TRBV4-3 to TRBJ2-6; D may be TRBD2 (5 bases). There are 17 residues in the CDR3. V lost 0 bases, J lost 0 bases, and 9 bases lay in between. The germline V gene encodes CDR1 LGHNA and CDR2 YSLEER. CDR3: CASSQELRASGANVLTF. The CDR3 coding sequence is TGCGCCAGCAGCCAAGAGTTGAGGGCCTCTGGGGCCAACGTCCTGACTTTC.

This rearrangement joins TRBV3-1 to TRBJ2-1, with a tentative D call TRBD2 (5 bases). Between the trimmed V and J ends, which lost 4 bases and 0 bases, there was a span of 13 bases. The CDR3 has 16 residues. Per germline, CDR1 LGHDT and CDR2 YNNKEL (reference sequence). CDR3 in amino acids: CASSLTGIPSYNEQFF. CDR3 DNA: TGTGCCAGCAGCCTTACCGGGATTCCCTCCTACAATGAGCAGTTCTTC.

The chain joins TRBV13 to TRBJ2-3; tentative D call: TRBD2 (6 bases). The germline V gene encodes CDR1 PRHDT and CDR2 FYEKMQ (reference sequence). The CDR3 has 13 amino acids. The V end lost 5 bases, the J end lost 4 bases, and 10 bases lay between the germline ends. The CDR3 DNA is TGTGCCAGCAGCGGTCGACTAGCAGATACGCAGTATTTT. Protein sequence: CASSGRLADTQYF.

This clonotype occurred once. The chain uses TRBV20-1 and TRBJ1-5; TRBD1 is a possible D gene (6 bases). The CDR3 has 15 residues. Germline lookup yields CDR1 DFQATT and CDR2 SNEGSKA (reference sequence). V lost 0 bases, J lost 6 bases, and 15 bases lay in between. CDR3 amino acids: CSARDRGPGLQPQHF. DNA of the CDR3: TGCAGTGCTAGAGATCGGGGGCCAGGGCTTCAGCCCCAGCATTTT.

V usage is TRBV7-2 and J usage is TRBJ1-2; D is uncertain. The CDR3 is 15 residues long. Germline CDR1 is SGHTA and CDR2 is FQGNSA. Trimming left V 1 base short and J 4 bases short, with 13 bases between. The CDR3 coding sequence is TGTGCCAGCAGCTTAGTTGGGCGGTTCCTCTATGGCTACACCTTC. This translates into CASSLVGRFLYGYTF.

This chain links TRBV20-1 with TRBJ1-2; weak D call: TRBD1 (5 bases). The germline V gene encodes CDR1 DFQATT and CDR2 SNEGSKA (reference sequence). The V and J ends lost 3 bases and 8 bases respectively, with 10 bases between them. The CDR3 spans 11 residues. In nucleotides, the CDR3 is TGCAGTGCTAGGGGGGACTCGGGCTACACCTTC. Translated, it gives CSARGDSGYTF.

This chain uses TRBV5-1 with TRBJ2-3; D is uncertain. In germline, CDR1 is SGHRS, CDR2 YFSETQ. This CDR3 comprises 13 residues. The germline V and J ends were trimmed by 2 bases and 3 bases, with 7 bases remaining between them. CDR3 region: CASSFRPTDTQYF. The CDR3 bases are TGCGCCAGCAGCTTCCGACCGACAGATACGCAGTATTTT.